Reported below is one T cell receptor beta chain. The source of the sample is a study of cytomegalovirus exposure and HLA in healthy donors. The CDR3 contains 17 residues. Germline V gives CDR1 SGHDT, CDR2 YYEEEE. Trimming at V came to 1 base and at J to 3 bases, leaving 7 bases not matched to a gene. Primers included in the PCR were 60 Vbeta and 13 Jbeta primers. Method: immunoSEQ multiplex PCR; TCRdb's copy keeps in-frame clones and lacks some. The data contain 130,000 or so clones, over 60% of them singletons. This TCR was sampled from a female donor in good health and CMV-seropositive. The chain uses TRBV5-6 and TRBJ2-2; 9 nucleotides match TRBD2. The sample comprised PBMCs. The CDR3 DNA reads as TGTGCCAGCAGCTTGTCGCGCGGGGGGGCGTACACCGGGGAGCTGTTTTTT. This sequence encodes CASSLSRGGAYTGELFF.